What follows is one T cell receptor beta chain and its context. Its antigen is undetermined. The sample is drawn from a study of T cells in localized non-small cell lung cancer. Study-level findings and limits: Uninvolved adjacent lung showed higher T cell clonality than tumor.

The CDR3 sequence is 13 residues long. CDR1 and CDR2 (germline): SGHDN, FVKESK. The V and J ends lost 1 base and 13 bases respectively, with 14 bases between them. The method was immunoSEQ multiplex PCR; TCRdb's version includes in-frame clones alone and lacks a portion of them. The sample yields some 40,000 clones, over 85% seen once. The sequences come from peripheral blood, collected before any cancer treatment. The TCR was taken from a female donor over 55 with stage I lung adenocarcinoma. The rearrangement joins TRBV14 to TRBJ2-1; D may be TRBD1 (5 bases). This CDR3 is CASSQVPDTSQFF. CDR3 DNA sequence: TGTGCCAGCAGCCAAGTTCCGGACACCAGTCAGTTCTTC.